Following are 7 T cell receptor beta chains from one sample sequenced in a study of shared clonotypes between healthy human individuals. Sequenced by immunoSEQ multiplex PCR; TCRdb stores in-frame clones only, minus some. The table records about 750,000 clones, more than 85% of them present only once. Naive CD8 populations comprised CD45RO-negative cells positively selected for CCR7, excluding terminally differentiated effector memory CD45RA+ cells. The sequenced sample was naive CD8+ T cells sorted from blood. These TCRs come from a man younger than 45 in good health.

V usage is TRBV7-2 and J usage is TRBJ2-7; D unclear. CDR1 and CDR2 from the germline V gene are SGHTA and FQGNSA. The CDR3 loop spans 13 amino acids. Trimming pared 6 bases from V and 6 bases from J, leaving 15 bases between. CDR3 coding DNA: TGTGCCAGCAGGGATCCATCCGTGGCCGAGCAGTACTTC. Translating gives CASRDPSVAEQYF.

The chain has TRBV30 and TRBJ2-7; TRBD2 matches 8 bases. Trimming removed 0 bases from V and 5 bases from J; junction bases left unmatched: 9. The CDR3 sequence is 15 residues long. CDR1 GTSNPN and CDR2 SVGIG come from the germline V gene (reference sequence). The CDR3 spells CAWSVGAGAADEQYF. DNA for the CDR3: TGTGCCTGGAGTGTTGGAGCGGGAGCCGCCGACGAGCAGTACTTC.

The J gene is TRBJ1-1, the V gene TRBV29-1; no clear D gene. V was pared by 6 bases and J by 5 bases, with 19 bases between. The germline V gene encodes CDR1 SQVTM and CDR2 ANQGSEA. The CDR3 is made up of 14 amino acids. The CDR3 nucleotides are TGCAGCGTGCAACTAAACGCAGCGGGAACTGAAGCTTTCTTT. It codes for CSVQLNAAGTEAFF.

The rearrangement uses TRBV27 and TRBJ2-5, with TRBD1 matching over 9 bases. Germline assignment: CDR1 MNHEY and CDR2 SMNVEV (reference sequence). V lost 10 bases, J lost 5 bases, and 23 bases stayed unmatched. The CDR3 is 18 residues long. DNA of the CDR3: TGTGCCACTCCGACCAGGGACCGGAGGGACAGGGAGGGGGAGACCCAGTACTTC. The encoded protein is CATPTRDRRDREGETQYF.

V usage is TRBV25-1 and J usage is TRBJ2-1; tentatively, D is TRBD1 or TRBD2 (6 bases each). CDR3 size: 17 residues. With 1 base removed from V and 9 bases from J, the gap between germline ends came to 22 bases. CDR1 and CDR2 (germline): MGHDK, SYGVNS. The CDR3 sequence: CASSEWTGTLEGGEQFF. The CDR3 DNA reads as TGTGCCAGCAGTGAATGGACCGGGACTCTCGAAGGGGGTGAGCAGTTCTTC. Together with reference TRBV25-1 and TRBJ2-1, the CDR3 gives the full variable domain: EADIYQTPRYLVIGTGKKITLECSQTMGHDKMYWYQQDPGMELHLIHYSYGVNSTEKGDLSSESTVSRIRTEHFPLTLESARPSHTSQYLCASSEWTGTLEGGEQFFGPGTRLTVL.

V is TRBV7-9 and J is TRBJ2-7; 9 bases agree with TRBD2. With 7 bases clipped from V and 0 bases from J, the junction kept 4 bases outside the gene matches. This CDR3 contains 14 residues. Germline assignment: CDR1 SEHNR and CDR2 FQNEAQ (reference sequence). Here the CDR3 DNA reads TGTGCCAGCAAGCCGGGACTAGCCTCCTACGAGCAGTACTTC. This encodes CASKPGLASYEQYF.

The gene calls are TRBV18 and TRBJ2-7; D is tentatively TRBD1 or TRBD2 (5 bases each). This CDR3 has 14 amino acids. Germline CDR1 is KGHSH and CDR2 is LQKENI. The V gene lost 2 bases and the J gene lost 7 bases, with 15 bases spanning the gap. This chain's CDR3 is CASSPGPDWGEQYF. DNA of the CDR3: TGTGCCAGCTCACCAGGGCCCGACTGGGGGGAGCAGTACTTC. Looking up the rest from reference TRBV18 and TRBJ2-7 gives the full variable domain: NAGVMQNPRHLVRRRGQEARLRCSPMKGHSHVYWYRQLPEEGLKFMVYLQKENIIDESGMPKERFSAEFPKEGPSILRIQQVVRGDSAAYFCASSPGPDWGEQYFGPGTRLTVT.